Each of the 17 T cell receptor beta chains below was sequenced from the same sample in a study of cytomegalovirus exposure and HLA in healthy donors. In the PCR, 60 Vbeta and 13 Jbeta primers were used. Assay: immunoSEQ multiplex PCR; the TCRdb copy retains only in-frame clones and omits some. The table shows about 130,000 clones, with approximately 85% occurring only once. The sample taken for sequencing was PBMCs. These receptors all stem from a male donor in good health and CMV-seropositive.

V gene TRBV7-2 combines with J gene TRBJ2-7; D remains ambiguous. Germline CDR1 is SGHTA and CDR2 is FQGNSA. The CDR3 runs to 12 residues. The germline V and J ends were trimmed by 5 bases and 0 bases, with 5 bases remaining between them. Here the CDR3 DNA reads TGTGCCAGCAGCCAAGCCTCCTACGAGCAGTACTTC. Translation gives CASSQASYEQYF.

This clone was observed a few times. This sequence joins TRBV4-3 and TRBJ1-4, with 7 bases that match TRBD1. From germline, CDR1 is LGHNA and CDR2 YSLEER. The CDR3 is made up of 15 amino acids. With 2 bases clipped from V and 7 bases from J, the junction kept 7 bases outside the gene matches. CDR3 region: CASSQYLRTGEKLFF. CDR3 nucleotides: TGCGCCAGCAGCCAATATCTTAGGACAGGTGAAAAACTGTTTTTT.

The table lists this clone with a count of one. The J gene is TRBJ2-2, the V gene TRBV19; D is possibly TRBD2 (6 bases). V was trimmed by 0 bases and J by 4 bases, leaving 9 bases between them. CDR1 and CDR2 (germline): LNHDA, SQIVND (reference sequence). The CDR3 consists of 15 residues. The CDR3 protein is CASSIDGTRTGELFF. In DNA form, the CDR3 reads TGTGCCAGTAGTATAGATGGGACTCGCACCGGGGAGCTGTTTTTT.

This clone was recorded only once. V is TRBV7-9 and J is TRBJ2-7; TRBD2 matches at 7 bases. The CDR3 spans 13 residues. Per the germline V gene, CDR1 is SEHNR and CDR2 is FQNEAQ (reference sequence). The junction had 5 bases not matched to a gene; V was cut back by 4 bases and J by 5 bases. The CDR3 loop reads CASSSREIDEQYF. The CDR3 nucleotides are TGTGCCAGCAGCTCGCGGGAGATCGACGAGCAGTACTTC.

This clone was detected a few times. The V call is TRBV15, the J call TRBJ2-5; D gene uncertain. Per germline, CDR1 LNHNV and CDR2 YYDKDF (reference sequence). This CDR3 contains 10 residues. Trimming removed 8 bases at V and 5 bases at J, with 6 bases between. The CDR3 coding sequence is TGTGCCACCCCCCGGGAGACCCAGTACTTC. Its protein product is CATPRETQYF.

The J gene is TRBJ1-5, the V gene TRBV28; D is unresolved. Germline V gives CDR1 MDHEN, CDR2 SYDVKM. The V end was cut by 3 bases, the J end by 12 bases, with 9 bases between. The CDR3 is 11 amino acids. CDR3 sequence: CASSLNRRQHF. Written as DNA, the CDR3 is TGTGCCAGCAGTTTGAACAGACGCCAGCATTTT.

The rearrangement joins TRBV5-6 to TRBJ2-4; TRBD1 is a possible D gene (6 bases). Germline CDR1 is SGHDT and CDR2 is YYEEEE. This CDR3 is built from 15 residues. Trimming shortened V by 4 bases and J by 4 bases, and 15 bases separated the two germline ends. The CDR3 is CASSLTAGAKNIQYF. CDR3 nucleotide sequence: TGTGCCAGCAGCCTCACGGCAGGGGCGAAAAACATTCAGTACTTC.

The genes are TRBV28 and TRBJ1-5, with TRBD1 as a possible D gene (5 bases). The CDR3 runs 16 residues. CDR1 is MDHEN and CDR2 is SYDVKM in the germline V gene. The V gene lost 2 bases and the J gene lost 5 bases, with 16 bases spanning the gap. The CDR3, as DNA: TGTGCCAGCAGTTTAGGGGACGGAGGGGTAGATCAGCCCCAGCATTTT. This codes for CASSLGDGGVDQPQHF. Full variable domain (outside the CDR3, taken from reference TRBV28 and TRBJ1-5): DVKVTQSSRYLVKRTGEKVFLECVQDMDHENMFWYRQDPGLGLRLIYFSYDVKMKEKGDIPEGYSVSREKKERFSLILESASTNQTSMYLCASSLGDGGVDQPQHFGDGTRLSIL.

V and J are TRBV7-3 and TRBJ2-7; TRBD1 agrees at 8 bases. V lost 5 bases and J lost 6; bases outside the gene matches: 6. This CDR3 has 13 residues. The V gene's germline CDR1 is SGHTA and CDR2 FQGTGA. The CDR3 coding sequence is TGTGCCAGCAGCGAACAAACAGGGGGCGAGCAGTACTTC. It codes for CASSEQTGGEQYF.

This chain uses TRBV6-4 with TRBJ1-4; TRBD1 matches 8 bases. V lost 11 bases to trimming and J lost 0 bases; unmatched junction nucleotides: 17. This CDR3 has 18 residues. The germline gives CDR1 MRHNA, CDR2 SNTAGT. The CDR3 sequence is CAGLDSQQGGATNEKLFF. The CDR3 nucleotides are TGTGCCGGCCTTGACTCGCAACAGGGGGGAGCAACTAATGAAAAACTGTTTTTT.

This chain connects TRBV30 to TRBJ2-3; D is possibly TRBD2 (6 bases). Trimming pared 7 bases from V and 0 bases from J, leaving 11 bases between. The germline V gene has CDR1 GTSNPN and CDR2 SVGIG (reference sequence). This CDR3 spans 13 amino acids. The CDR3 DNA is TGTGCCTCCTCTAGCGCTAGCACAGATACGCAGTATTTT. This gives the protein CASSSASTDTQYF. The whole variable domain, filled in from reference TRBV30 and TRBJ2-3, reads SQTIHQWPATLVQPVGSPLSLECTVEGTSNPNLYWYRQAAGRGLQLLFYSVGIGQISSEVPQNLSASRPQDRQFILSSKKLLLSDSGFYLCASSSASTDTQYFGPGTRLTVL.

The chain joins TRBV28 to TRBJ2-3, with 10 bases lining up with TRBD2. This CDR3 region has 15 residues. V shed 4 bases and J 4 bases; nucleotides not matched to a gene: 5. The germline V gene encodes CDR1 MDHEN and CDR2 SYDVKM. CDR3: CASSSQREGADTQYF. CDR3 coding DNA: TGTGCCAGCAGTTCCCAGCGGGAGGGGGCAGATACGCAGTATTTT.

The chain combines TRBV5-1 with TRBJ2-5; TRBD2 aligns across 10 bases. The CDR3 runs 15 residues. Germline V gene lookup returns CDR1 SGHRS and CDR2 YFSETQ. V shed 0 bases, J shed 11 bases, and the junction held 10 bases outside the gene matches. The CDR3 here is CASSLVTSGIEEQYF. For the CDR3, the DNA is TGCGCCAGCAGCTTGGTAACTAGCGGGATAGAGGAGCAGTACTTC. Full variable domain (remainder filled in from reference TRBV5-1 and TRBJ2-5): KAGVTQTPRYLIKTRGQQVTLSCSPISGHRSVSWYQQTPGQGLQFLFEYFSETQRNKGNFPGRFSGRQFSNSRSEMNVSTLELGDSALYLCASSLVTSGIEEQYFGPGTRLLVL.

The rearrangement joins TRBV11-3 to TRBJ2-1, with 12 positions matching TRBD2. Germline CDR1 SGHNT, CDR2 YENEEA. The CDR3 loop spans 18 amino acids. Trimming removed 5 bases from V and 0 bases from J; junction bases left unmatched: 8. CDR3 residues: CASSQRTSGASSYNEQFF. CDR3 coding DNA: TGTGCCAGCAGCCAACGGACTAGCGGGGCTAGCTCCTACAATGAGCAGTTCTTC.

This clone was seen once. V gene TRBV5-1 combines with J gene TRBJ2-7, with 7 bases lining up with TRBD1. Trimming cost V 0 bases and J 2 bases; bases outside gene matches: 2. There are 14 residues in the CDR3. CDR1 is SGHRS and CDR2 is YFSETQ in the germline V gene. For the CDR3, the DNA is TGCGCCAGCAGCTTGGGGGACAGAACCTACGAGCAGTACTTC. It translates to CASSLGDRTYEQYF.

V usage is TRBV13 and J usage is TRBJ1-6; weak D call: TRBD1 (6 bases). Deletions cut 4 bases from V and 8 bases from J, with 18 bases between. The CDR3 consists of 16 residues. Germline V CDR1 and CDR2: PRHDT, FYEKMQ (reference sequence). The CDR3 DNA sequence: TGTGCCAGCAGCTCTGCGGGGGGCGGAGGGTATTCACCCCTCCACTTT. This gives the protein CASSSAGGGGYSPLHF.

The rearrangement joins TRBV10-3 to TRBJ1-1; 7 positions agree with TRBD1. From germline, CDR1 is ENHRY and CDR2 SYGVKD. The trim removed 7 bases at V and 4 bases at J, leaving 12 bases unmatched. The CDR3 contains 15 residues. CDR3 nucleotides: TGTGCCATCACTCCGACCCTGACAGGGAGCACTGAAGCTTTCTTT. The encoded protein is CAITPTLTGSTEAFF.